The 32 T cell receptor beta chains in this list originate from one sample, sequenced in a study of CD8 T cells in ankylosing spondylitis. For these TCRs, the target antigens are not known. Each CDR3 protein gets one entry after TCRdb re-called the 5' RACE reads with MiXCR. Of some 840,000 distinct CDR3 sequences in the sample, about an eighth are singletons; the top ten hold less than 0.65%. Overall study findings and caveats: Seemingly distinctive of ankylosing spondylitis blood was a TCR beta motif formed by eight highly homologous variants.

Sequencing input: blood, either unsorted or a sorted T cell fraction (not recorded which). The receptors here all came from a male donor with ankylosing spondylitis.

This clonotype has a count of ten or more. This chain uses TRBV4-3 with TRBJ1-3; D call uncertain. The V end lost 1 base, the J end lost 2 bases, and 18 bases lay between the germline ends. CDR1 is LGHNA, CDR2 YSLEER, per germline. The CDR3 consists of 18 residues. The DNA for the CDR3 is TGCGCCAGCAGCCAAGTTGGAGGAGACATTACTACTGGAAACACCATATATTTT. It is translated as CASSQVGGDITTGNTIYF.

This clonotype has a handful of counts. V is TRBV10-3 and J is TRBJ2-1; D gene unclear. Germline V gene sequence: CDR1 ENHRY, CDR2 SYGVKD. This CDR3 is 13 amino acids long. Trimming took 7 bases from V and 3 from J, leaving 10 bases between them. CDR3 in DNA: TGTGCCATCAAGACGGATATCTACAATGAGCAGTTCTTC. Amino acids: CAIKTDIYNEQFF.

This clonotype was observed a handful of times. The chain carries TRBV4-3 and TRBJ2-7; TRBD1 or TRBD2 may be the D gene (5 bases each). The CDR3 loop spans 14 amino acids. V was clipped by 5 bases and J by 2 bases, with 13 bases between them. Germline CDR1 and CDR2: LGHNA and YSLEER. CDR3 loop: CASSTQAGTYEQYF. CDR3 nucleotides: TGCGCCAGCAGCACACAGGCGGGCACCTACGAGCAGTACTTC.

This clonotype was found a few times. This chain connects TRBV7-2 to TRBJ2-7, with D possibly being TRBD2 (6 bases). CDR3 length: 14 amino acids. Germline V gives CDR1 SGHTA, CDR2 FQGNSA. V lost 3 bases, J lost 3 bases, and 12 bases lay in between. In DNA, the CDR3 is TGTGCCAGCAGCTTCTCTAGCGACAACTACGAGCAGTACTTC. It codes for CASSFSSDNYEQYF.

This clonotype was found a few times. V and J are TRBV9 and TRBJ1-1; TRBD1 agrees at 10 bases. V dropped 4 bases and J dropped 2; count of bases not matched to a gene: 5. Germline CDR1 is SGDLS and CDR2 is YYNGEE. This CDR3 has 15 amino acids. As DNA, the CDR3 is TGTGCCAGCAGCCCATGGACAGGGGGAAACACTGAAGCTTTCTTT. It translates to CASSPWTGGNTEAFF.

V gene TRBV20-1 combines with J gene TRBJ1-1; D gene uncertain. Germline assignment: CDR1 DFQATT and CDR2 SNEGSKA (reference sequence). The CDR3 sequence is 14 residues long. V lost 0 bases, J lost 6 bases, and 14 bases lay in between. CDR3 coding DNA: TGCAGTGCTAGAGATTCCGGGCGCGGGTCTGAAGCTTTCTTT. Its translation: CSARDSGRGSEAFF.

Many counts were recorded for this clonotype. The CDR3: CATSMRPYQPQHF. Here the CDR3 DNA reads TGTGCCACCAGCATGAGGCCATATCAGCCCCAGCATTTT. The chain recombines TRBV15 with TRBJ1-5; D call uncertain. The CDR3 consists of 13 residues. The germline V gene has CDR1 LNHNV and CDR2 YYDKDF (reference sequence). Trimming removed 4 bases at V and 5 bases at J, with 9 bases between. Variable domain in full (rest from reference TRBV15 and TRBJ1-5): DAMVIQNPRYQVTQFGKPVTLSCSQTLNHNVMYWYQQKSSQAPKLLFHYYDKDFNNEADTPDNFQSRRPNTSFCFLDIRSPGLGDTAMYLCATSMRPYQPQHFGDGTRLSIL.

This clonotype was observed many times. The chain links TRBV29-1 to TRBJ2-1; 10 bases match TRBD2. The CDR3 has 14 amino acids. V was clipped by 4 bases and J by 5 bases; unmatched bases: 5. CDR1 and CDR2 (germline): SQVTM, ANQGSEA. CDR3 amino acids: CSVVSGRADNEQFF. CDR3 DNA: TGCAGCGTTGTGAGCGGGAGGGCCGACAATGAGCAGTTCTTC.

The chain is built from TRBV30 and TRBJ2-3, with a possible D match to TRBD1 (6 bases). This CDR3 is 12 amino acids long. V was clipped by 4 bases and J by 7 bases, with 12 bases between them. The germline V gene encodes CDR1 GTSNPN and CDR2 SVGIG (reference sequence). CDR3 nucleotides: TGTGCCTGGAACAGGGACGGATATACGCAGTATTTT. Amino acids: CAWNRDGYTQYF.

This clonotype occurred a few times. The chain combines TRBV11-1 with TRBJ2-3, with TRBD1 matching 7 bases. Germline V lookup: CDR1 SGHAT, CDR2 FQDESV (reference sequence). The ends lost 4 bases at V and 0 bases at J; junction bases unmatched: 7. The CDR3 covers 16 residues. The CDR3 nucleotides read TGTGCCAGCAGCTACGGACAGGCGATTAGCACAGATACGCAGTATTTT. It translates to CASSYGQAISTDTQYF.

This clonotype has just a few counts. The rearrangement uses TRBV5-6 and TRBJ2-1; TRBD2 matches 10 bases. Germline V gene sequence: CDR1 SGHDT, CDR2 YYEEEE. J gave up 6 bases and V 0 bases, and 9 bases lay outside the gene matches. The CDR3 is 17 amino acids. CDR3 loop: CASSLGPTSGVPNEQFF. CDR3 DNA sequence: TGTGCCAGCAGCTTGGGACCTACTAGCGGGGTTCCCAATGAGCAGTTCTTC.

Only a few counts were recorded for this clonotype. The chain joins TRBV29-1 to TRBJ1-6, with TRBD1 matching 9 bases. CDR1 and CDR2 (germline): SQVTM, ANQGSEA. The CDR3 loop spans 13 amino acids. Trimming at V came to 5 bases and at J to 8 bases, leaving 4 bases not matched to a gene. The CDR3 loop is CSVMTGGDSPLHF. As DNA, the CDR3 is TGCAGCGTTATGACAGGGGGGGATTCACCCCTCCACTTT. Together with reference TRBV29-1 and TRBJ1-6, the CDR3 gives the full variable domain: SAVISQKPSRDICQRGTSLTIQCQVDSQVTMMFWYRQQPGQSLTLIATANQGSEATYESGFVIDKFPISRPNLTFSTLTVSNMSPEDSSIYLCSVMTGGDSPLHFGNGTRLTVT.

This clonotype was counted many times. The rearrangement joins TRBV5-6 to TRBJ2-3; D tentatively reads TRBD1 or TRBD2 (7 bases each). Germline V gene sequence: CDR1 SGHDT, CDR2 YYEEEE. The CDR3 is 15 residues long. The V end lost 4 bases, the J end lost 6 bases, and 18 bases lay between the germline ends. As DNA, the CDR3 is TGTGCCAGCAGCGCCCTGACAGGGAGGGAGGATACGCAGTATTTT. This sequence encodes CASSALTGREDTQYF.

In this sample, this clonotype turned up a few times. The rearrangement links TRBV7-9 to TRBJ1-2, with D uncertain. Germline loops: CDR1 SEHNR, CDR2 FQNEAQ (reference sequence). V was cut by 3 bases and J by 4 bases, with 18 bases left in between. The CDR3 loop spans 16 amino acids. The CDR3 DNA follows: TGTGCCAGCAGCTTCGCGTCCGGACGGGCCGGCTATGGCTACACCTTC. This gives the protein CASSFASGRAGYGYTF.

This sequence joins TRBV29-1 and TRBJ2-3; D not resolved. This CDR3 region has 13 residues. Germline CDR1 is SQVTM and CDR2 is ANQGSEA. The germline V and J ends were trimmed by 1 base and 3 bases, with 8 bases remaining between them. This chain's CDR3 is CSVEGTLTDTQYF. CDR3 DNA: TGCAGCGTTGAAGGGACCTTGACAGATACGCAGTATTTT.

The rearrangement joins TRBV20-1 to TRBJ2-7; TRBD1 is a possible D gene (6 bases). The CDR3 extends over 12 amino acids. Looked up from germline, CDR1 is DFQATT and CDR2 is SNEGSKA (reference sequence). V was pared by 4 bases and J by 2 bases, with 9 bases between. CDR3 in DNA: TGCAGTGCTAAGACAGGAGCCTACGAGCAGTACTTC. Residues: CSAKTGAYEQYF.

This chain joins TRBV28 and TRBJ1-6; 8 bases fit TRBD1. Germline V gene data show CDR1 as MDHEN and CDR2 as SYDVKM. There are 14 residues in the CDR3. The V segment lost 8 bases and the J segment 7 bases; nucleotides outside the gene matches: 7. The CDR3 nucleotides read TGTGCCAGCCTGACAGGGGCTAGGAATTCACCCCTCCACTTT. It specifies CASLTGARNSPLHF.

The rearrangement joins TRBV7-9 to TRBJ2-1; tentative D call: TRBD2 (5 bases). CDR1 and CDR2 (germline): SEHNR, FQNEAQ (reference sequence). The CDR3 covers 14 residues. The V and J ends lost 6 bases and 3 bases respectively, with 12 bases between them. CDR3 bases: TGTGCCAGCAGTTTCCAGGCGGGCTACAATGAGCAGTTCTTC. This translates into CASSFQAGYNEQFF.

This clonotype occurred many times. The gene calls are TRBV4-3 and TRBJ2-1; possibly TRBD2 for D (6 bases). The length of the CDR3 is 16 residues. Germline CDR1 is LGHNA and CDR2 is YSLEER. Deletions cut 0 bases from V and 3 bases from J, with 12 bases between. CDR3 coding DNA: TGCGCCAGCAGCCAAGAAATTAGCGGATTCTACAATGAGCAGTTCTTC. Translation gives CASSQEISGFYNEQFF.

The chain couples TRBV20-1 to TRBJ2-1; 9 bases agree with TRBD2. The CDR3 is 14 amino acids. V was pared by 4 bases and J by 5 bases, with 6 bases of the junction left unmatched. Per the germline V gene, CDR1 is DFQATT and CDR2 is SNEGSKA (reference sequence). CDR3 coding DNA: TGCAGTGCTATGGGCGGGGGGGCCGACAATGAGCAGTTCTTC. Its translation: CSAMGGGADNEQFF.

The chain links TRBV6-2 or TRBV6-3 to TRBJ2-5; 11 bases align to TRBD2. The V gene end was trimmed by 5 bases and the J gene end by 5 bases; junction bases not matched to a gene: 7. CDR1 and CDR2 from the germline V gene are MNHEY and SVGEGT. The CDR3 runs 15 residues. CDR3 DNA sequence: TGTGCCAGCAGTACCCTAGCGGGAGGCTACGAGACCCAGTACTTC. Protein product: CASSTLAGGYETQYF.

The sample holds many counts of this clonotype. This sequence joins TRBV12-3 or TRBV12-4 and TRBJ2-3, with D uncertain. The V gene lost 8 bases and the J gene lost 5 bases, with 8 bases spanning the gap. This CDR3 has 11 residues. The CDR3 DNA reads TGTGCCAGCCAGCGCGTAGATACGCAGTATTTT. Encoded protein: CASQRVDTQYF.

The table lists this clonotype with a few counts. The gene calls are TRBV6-2 or TRBV6-3 and TRBJ1-1; no reliable D call. Germline V gene data show CDR1 as MNHEY and CDR2 as SVGEGT. The CDR3 extends over 15 amino acids. V lost 0 bases and J lost 3, with 11 bases in between. Here the CDR3 DNA reads TGTGCCAGCAGTTACTCGAGGGTCGGGGACACTGAAGCTTTCTTT. This translates into CASSYSRVGDTEAFF.

This clonotype was seen a handful of times. The chain carries TRBV28 and TRBJ1-2; TRBD1 might be the D (5 bases). The CDR3 extends over 14 amino acids. V lost 4 bases and J lost 4, with 13 bases in between. The germline gives CDR1 MDHEN, CDR2 SYDVKM. The CDR3 sequence is CASSSPGHAYGYTF. The CDR3 region has the DNA TGTGCCAGCAGTTCCCCAGGACACGCCTATGGCTACACCTTC.

This clonotype was observed a handful of times. V usage is TRBV18 and J usage is TRBJ1-1; D is possibly TRBD1 (6 bases). Germline V gene sequence: CDR1 KGHSH, CDR2 LQKENI. V lost 5 bases and J 9 bases, leaving 16 bases between the germline ends. This CDR3 contains 13 residues. DNA for the CDR3: TGTGCCAGCTCAAACGACGACAGGCAGAAAGCTTTCTTT. It specifies CASSNDDRQKAFF.

This clonotype was picked up a small number of times. The chain carries TRBV20-1 and TRBJ2-1, with D perhaps being TRBD1 or TRBD2 (5 bases each). The V end was cut by 3 bases, the J end by 2 bases, with 11 bases between. The CDR3 covers 14 residues. Germline V lookup: CDR1 DFQATT, CDR2 SNEGSKA (reference sequence). CDR3 DNA sequence: TGCAGTGCTAGGTGGGGGAACCCCTACAATGAGCAGTTCTTC. It translates to CSARWGNPYNEQFF.

This chain links TRBV7-8 with TRBJ2-5, with TRBD1 identical over 10 bases. Germline V gene sequence: CDR1 SGHVS, CDR2 FQNEAQ. Losses at the gene ends were 4 bases for V and 5 bases for J; bases not matched to a gene: 7. CDR3 length equals 15 residues. The CDR3 region has the DNA TGTGCCAGCAGCTCCTTGGGACAGGGGTGGGAGACCCAGTACTTC. This encodes CASSSLGQGWETQYF.

This clonotype showed up many times. The rearrangement joins TRBV20-1 to TRBJ2-3; D gene uncertain. V dropped 3 bases and J dropped 2 bases, with 6 bases sitting between them. The germline V gene encodes CDR1 DFQATT and CDR2 SNEGSKA (reference sequence). CDR3 length: 12 amino acids. CDR3 loop: CSASAATDTQYF. CDR3 sequence (DNA): TGCAGTGCTAGCGCGGCCACAGATACGCAGTATTTT.

The CDR3 spells CATSDFVSSGVTGTQYF. DNA of the CDR3: TGTGCCACCAGTGATTTCGTATCTAGCGGGGTTACAGGGACGCAGTATTTT. This rearrangement joins TRBV24-1 to TRBJ2-3; 9 bases map to TRBD2. The V gene end was trimmed by 1 base and the J gene end by 9 bases; junction bases not matched to a gene: 13. Germline values: CDR1 KGHDR, CDR2 SFDVKD. The CDR3 has 17 amino acids.

This clonotype has just a few counts. The V gene is TRBV5-1, the J gene TRBJ2-7; D is unclear. Per the germline V gene, CDR1 is SGHRS and CDR2 is YFSETQ. CDR3 length: 13 residues. V lost 0 bases to trimming and J lost 9 bases, with 13 bases between them. CDR3 amino acids: CASSLGGSYVQYF. The CDR3 DNA is TGCGCCAGCAGCTTGGGAGGATCCTATGTGCAGTACTTC.

This clonotype was counted ten times or more. The CDR3 sequence is CASSLGVGQETQYF. In DNA form, the CDR3 reads TGTGCCAGCAGCTTAGGAGTGGGGCAAGAGACCCAGTACTTC. This chain links TRBV7-2 with TRBJ2-5; no clear D. V was clipped by 1 base and J by 2 bases, with 8 bases between them. CDR1 is SGHTA, CDR2 FQGNSA, per germline. The CDR3 runs to 14 residues. Variable domain in full (rest from reference TRBV7-2 and TRBJ2-5): GAGVSQSPSNKVTEKGKDVELRCDPISGHTALYWYRQSLGQGLEFLIYFQGNSAPDKSGLPSDRFSAERTGGSVSTLTIQRTQQEDSAVYLCASSLGVGQETQYFGPGTRLLVL.

This clonotype occurred a few times. The chain employs TRBV7-2 and TRBJ1-2; D is ambiguous. CDR1 is SGHTA, CDR2 FQGNSA, per germline. V was pared by 4 bases and J by 2 bases, with 11 bases between. The CDR3 contains 14 residues. DNA for the CDR3: TGTGCCAGCAGCTCAACTTACTGGAACTATGGCTACACCTTC. Translating it yields CASSSTYWNYGYTF.